The 20 T cell receptor beta chains presented below share a single source sample, sequenced in a study of radiotherapy plus CTLA-4 blockade in lung cancer. Clones were sequenced by immunoSEQ multiplex PCR, and TCRdb holds only the in-frame ones, with some missing. The data contain 25,000 to 30,000 clones, around 79% of them seen just once; the ten biggest clones take up approximately 25%. Sequencing was performed on peripheral blood, taken from a patient treated with radiotherapy plus ipilimumab. The receptors stem from a human donor with non-small cell lung cancer that progressed on radiotherapy plus ipilimumab.

The J gene is TRBJ2-5, the V gene TRBV7-2, with 11 bases lining up with TRBD2. This CDR3 is 16 amino acids long. The ends lost 5 bases at V and 7 bases at J; junction bases unmatched: 12. Germline V gene sequence: CDR1 SGHTA, CDR2 FQGNSA. CDR3 sequence: CASSRGTSGGMATQYF. The DNA for the CDR3 is TGTGCCAGCAGCCGCGGGACTAGCGGAGGTATGGCGACCCAGTACTTC.

V gene TRBV7-2 combines with J gene TRBJ2-2; the match to TRBD2 covers 10 bases. V gave up 3 bases and J gave up 3 bases; unmatched junction bases: 4. The CDR3 runs to 16 residues. Germline CDR1 reads SGHTA; CDR2 reads FQGNSA. DNA of the CDR3: TGTGCCAGCAGCTTCCGGACTAGCGGCGACACCGGGGAGCTGTTTTTT. It is translated as CASSFRTSGDTGELFF.

The chain couples TRBV25-1 to TRBJ1-2, with D possibly being TRBD1 (6 bases). V lost 6 bases, J lost 8 bases, and 16 bases lay in between. Germline loops: CDR1 MGHDK, CDR2 SYGVNS. The CDR3 has 13 residues. The CDR3, as DNA: TGTGCCAGCAGCGACACGCTAGGGGGAGGCTACACCTTC. Translation gives CASSDTLGGGYTF.

This chain connects TRBV6-1 to TRBJ1-5; 7 nucleotides match TRBD1. CDR3 length: 15 amino acids. Trimming took 4 bases from V and 0 from J; bases not matched to a gene: 3. Per germline, CDR1 MNHNS and CDR2 SASEGT. The CDR3 DNA follows: TGTGCCAGCAGTGCGGGACAGTCTAGCAATCAGCCCCAGCATTTT. This gives the protein CASSAGQSSNQPQHF.

The V gene is TRBV29-1, the J gene TRBJ1-1; no reliable D call. Deletions cut 6 bases from V and 2 bases from J, with 13 bases between. This CDR3 region has 13 residues. CDR1 SQVTM and CDR2 ANQGSEA come from the germline V gene. The CDR3 DNA sequence: TGCAGCGTGGCCACGGGTTACAACACTGAAGCTTTCTTT. Its protein product is CSVATGYNTEAFF.

The sample holds a few counts of this clone. This chain links TRBV5-4 with TRBJ2-1; 15 bases are shared with TRBD2. The V gene's germline CDR1 is SGHNT and CDR2 YYREEE (reference sequence). The CDR3 length is 15 residues. V gave up 3 bases and J gave up 8 bases; unmatched junction bases: 3. DNA for the CDR3: TGTGCCAGCAGCTGGACTAGCGGGGGGGCCGATGAGCAGTTCTTC. Its translation is CASSWTSGGADEQFF.

The chain is built from TRBV19 and TRBJ1-5; no firm D call. The V end was cut by 2 bases, the J end by 4 bases, with 15 bases between. This CDR3 has 16 residues. The germline CDR1 and CDR2 sequences are LNHDA and SQIVND (reference sequence). Here the CDR3 reads CASSITPPTGNQPQHF. The DNA for the CDR3 is TGTGCCAGTAGTATAACCCCCCCTACGGGTAATCAGCCCCAGCATTTT.

This clone has a single count. This chain connects TRBV28 to TRBJ2-2, with 8 positions matching TRBD1. The CDR3 has 14 amino acids. Germline trimming cut 10 bases from V and 8 bases from J; bases unmatched to any gene: 12. Germline assignment: CDR1 MDHEN and CDR2 SYDVKM. The CDR3 loop reads CAIQRTGGSGELFF. CDR3 nucleotide sequence: TGTGCCATCCAAAGAACAGGGGGGTCGGGGGAGCTGTTTTTT.

The chain is built from TRBV27 and TRBJ2-1; 10 positions match TRBD2. The CDR3 has 18 residues. CDR1 and CDR2 from the germline V gene are MNHEY and SMNVEV (reference sequence). J was trimmed by 0 bases and V by 2 bases; bases with no gene match: 7. In nucleotides, the CDR3 is TGTGCCAGCAGTTTAGAACTAGCGGGAACCACCTCCTACAATGAGCAGTTCTTC. Translating gives CASSLELAGTTSYNEQFF.

The genes are TRBV7-9 and TRBJ2-3; D uncertain. Trimming took off 5 bases at V and 1 base at J, with 16 bases between the two ends. The CDR3 totals 16 residues. Germline V CDR1 and CDR2: SEHNR, FQNEAQ (reference sequence). The CDR3 sequence: CASSPAKSTRTDTQYF. The CDR3 DNA is TGTGCCAGCAGCCCTGCCAAATCGACCCGCACAGATACGCAGTATTTT.

V gene TRBV7-9 combines with J gene TRBJ2-1; no definite D call. The CDR3 covers 16 residues. The germline gives CDR1 SEHNR, CDR2 FQNEAQ (reference sequence). Trimming cost V 0 bases and J 5 bases, with 14 bases left between them. The CDR3 region has the DNA TGTGCCAGCAGCTTAGCTGTGGGCAGGCCGGACAATGAGCAGTTCTTC. It codes for CASSLAVGRPDNEQFF.

This rearrangement joins TRBV18 to TRBJ2-5; a weak D match, TRBD2 (5 bases). Between the trimmed V and J ends, which lost 3 bases and 2 bases, there was a span of 10 bases. Germline lookup yields CDR1 KGHSH and CDR2 LQKENI. This CDR3 contains 14 residues. This chain's CDR3 is CASSPTGMQETQYF. Written as DNA, the CDR3 is TGTGCCAGCTCACCGACCGGGATGCAAGAGACCCAGTACTTC.

This clone was counted between two and nine times. The chain is built from TRBV10-3 and TRBJ2-5, with D perhaps matching TRBD2 (6 bases). The V end was cut by 11 bases, the J end by 1 base, with 17 bases between. The CDR3 runs 14 residues. The germline CDR1 and CDR2 sequences are ENHRY and SYGVKD. The CDR3 nucleotides are TGTGCCGCCCTCGACCCGGGAGCCCAAGAGACCCAGTACTTC. Protein: CAALDPGAQETQYF.

This sequence joins TRBV2 and TRBJ2-6; tentatively, D is TRBD2 (5 bases). This CDR3 spans 16 amino acids. Germline V lookup: CDR1 SNHLY, CDR2 FYNNEI. V lost 3 bases and J 2 bases, leaving 11 bases between the germline ends. The CDR3 sequence: CASSDPEDAGANVLTF. The CDR3 region has the DNA TGTGCCAGCAGTGACCCGGAGGACGCTGGGGCCAACGTCCTGACTTTC.

This clone was picked up one time. The chain employs TRBV7-3 and TRBJ1-2; a possible D gene is TRBD1 (5 bases). V shed 5 bases and J shed 8 bases, with 18 bases lying between them. This CDR3 has 14 amino acids. From germline, CDR1 is SGHTA and CDR2 FQGTGA. In DNA form, the CDR3 reads TGTGCCAGCAGCCCGGACGGGGCATGGAGGGGCTACACCTTC. Translated, it gives CASSPDGAWRGYTF.

The chain couples TRBV5-1 to TRBJ2-2; 8 bases match TRBD1. V lost 1 base and J lost 5; bases outside the gene matches: 4. CDR1 is SGHRS and CDR2 is YFSETQ in the germline V gene. This CDR3 has 15 amino acids. In DNA form, the CDR3 reads TGCGCCAGCAGCTTGTGGACAGGGCTAACCGGGGAGCTGTTTTTT. The encoded protein is CASSLWTGLTGELFF.

This chain joins TRBV27 and TRBJ2-7; D gene unclear. The CDR3 is 11 residues long. The V end lost 4 bases, the J end lost 4 bases, and 5 bases lay between the germline ends. Germline lookup yields CDR1 MNHEY and CDR2 SMNVEV (reference sequence). In DNA, the CDR3 is TGTGCCAGCAGTTACTCGTACGAGCAGTACTTC. Protein sequence: CASSYSYEQYF.

The chain is built from TRBV7-3 and TRBJ1-2; 7 positions match TRBD1. This CDR3 has 13 amino acids. The germline gives CDR1 SGHTA, CDR2 FQGTGA. Unmatched junction bases numbered 8, after V lost 5 bases and J lost 8 bases. The CDR3 loop is CASSPTGLEGYTF. CDR3 nucleotides: TGTGCCAGCAGCCCGACAGGGTTGGAGGGCTACACCTTC. Combining the CDR3 with reference TRBV7-3 and TRBJ1-2 gives the whole variable domain GAGVSQTPSNKVTEKGKYVELRCDPISGHTALYWYRQSLGQGPEFLIYFQGTGAADDSGLPNDRFFAVRPEGSVSTLKIQRTERGDSAVYLCASSPTGLEGYTFGSGTRLTVV.

The chain combines TRBV9 with TRBJ2-6, with 7 positions matching TRBD1. There are 20 residues in the CDR3. Germline loops: CDR1 SGDLS, CDR2 YYNGEE. J gave up 4 bases and V 0 bases, and 16 bases lay outside the gene matches. Here the CDR3 reads CASSVGGTVTLLRGANVLTF. DNA of the CDR3: TGTGCCAGCAGCGTAGGAGGGACAGTGACTCTACTAAGGGGGGCCAACGTCCTGACTTTC.

V and J are TRBV28 and TRBJ1-4, with a tentative D call TRBD1 (6 bases). The CDR3 consists of 15 residues. Per the germline V gene, CDR1 is MDHEN and CDR2 is SYDVKM. Deletions cut 1 base from V and 7 bases from J, with 13 bases between. CDR3 sequence reads: CASSLYGGAGEKLFF. CDR3 nucleotide sequence: TGTGCCAGCAGTTTATATGGGGGGGCAGGTGAAAAACTGTTTTTT.